What follows describes a single T cell receptor (beta chain). Its binding antigen is unknown. Base qualities are not at hand, and no much larger clone is one base apart. The data were obtained in a study of T cell responses to AZD1222 COVID-19 vaccine (dated by TCRdb to the early 2020s). Describing the broader study: Because spike-specific TCR depth and breadth did not differ between the two schedules, AZD1222 recipients who got a second dose at roughly 4 weeks were pooled with those who got a second dose at roughly 12 weeks. TCR sequencing was performed for roughly 250 trial participants, of whom around 200 were given two doses of AZD1222 and 26 were given two doses of MenACWY control vaccine. Trial participants were enrolled by age into subgroups of 18-55, 56-69 and 70-plus years, and roughly 150, 30 and 60 TCR-sequenced participants, respectively, were included in these subgroups. What the research found in general, with its limitations: Participants were mostly white British and included more females than males, and it was suggested by the authors that clonal diversity may have been underestimated. Nearly half of unique spike-specific TCRs reportedly recognized epitopes outside regions mutated in the B.1.351 and B.1.1.7 variants. No day 14 peak-response samples were available, so repertoires were characterized only after the peak T cell response. A significant rise in spike-specific TCR breadth and depth was observed after two AZD1222 doses relative to day 0 and relative to MenACWY recipients. The 56-69-year group was small, and its depth increase did not reach significance, likely because of low power. Only five or six AZD1222 recipients were SARS-CoV-2 seropositive at baseline, limiting conclusions about previously exposed vaccinees. Vaccine-associated CD4 TCRs spanned the whole spike protein, with dominant responses in regions 160-218 and 743-854.

The CDR3 regions of human TCRbeta chains were analyzed by immunosequencing. Per the source publication's procedure: TCRs in the repertoires were compared against a reference library of SARS-CoV-2-specific TCRs that had been generated with the MIRA antigen-specificity platform. Breadth meant the fraction of unique TCRs that were SARS-CoV-2-associated, whereas depth meant the fraction of total T cells that were SARS-CoV-2-associated. Using the MIRA data, each spike-specific TCR was assigned both to the spike region to which the TCR was reactive and to a CD4 or CD8 class. Log10-transformed breadth and depth values were compared by one-way ANOVA with Sidak's multiple comparisons tests. TCRdb re-hosts the immuneACCESS table, in-frame sequences only. Its copies lack some clones; in the studies checked, an unresolved V gene accounts for under half of them, and the cause for the rest is not known. V, J and clone size are taken as reported in that table, and D and trimming were inferred from the DNA itself. For this sample the table gives about 150,000 clones, of which 88% were detected only once. The ten largest clones take up around 3.2% of the sample.

Sample time point, as interpreted from the label and publication: baseline before first vaccination. Samples from vaccinated people were obtained from the UK trials COV001 and COV002, which included a single-blind randomized controlled phase 2/3 trial of AZD1222 (ChAdOx1 nCoV-19) in healthy adults. For TCRbeta chain sequencing, PBMC samples from trial participants were taken at day 0 and at day 28 after the second dose. The receptor was isolated from an adult in good health. Here the sequenced sample was peripheral blood, taken on day 0 of AZD1222 vaccination.

The DNA reads as follows: TGTGCCAGCAGTCCGGGGACAGGGGCTCCCTACGAGCAGTACTTC. This gives the protein CASSPGTGAPYEQYF. Rearrangement joined TRBV27 to TRBJ2-7; 10 bases in between match TRBD1. Relative to germline, V is missing 5 bases and J is missing 2 bases, with 6 bases of the junction outside any gene match. From the germline V gene (reference sequence), CDR1 is MNHEY and CDR2 is SMNVEV. The CDR3 holds 15 amino acids from the cysteine to the phenylalanine. The kept DNA is CDR3 alone, 45 bases in frame from the first base.